These 15 T cell receptor beta chains came from one sample sequenced in a study of T-cell memory formation after mild COVID-19. TCRdb reprocessed the 5' RACE reads via MiXCR and lists one record per CDR3 protein. This table holds a few hundred thousand distinct CDR3 sequences, roughly 19% found once. The sequenced sample consisted of PBMCs or a T cell subset sorted from them (not recorded which). The receptors derive from a man aged 18 to 30 who had mild COVID-19 (a few samples of this study predate the infection). Cell type and time point are not known.

This clonotype has just a few counts. The chain has TRBV10-3 and TRBJ2-3; D is unresolved. This CDR3 contains 13 residues. V was shortened by 5 bases and J by 4 bases, with 10 bases between the two germline ends. Germline assignment: CDR1 ENHRY and CDR2 SYGVKD. The CDR3 coding sequence is TGTGCCATCAGTACCCCTGGGGCAGATACGCAGTATTTT. Protein product: CAISTPGADTQYF.

This clonotype was detected only a few times. The chain carries TRBV25-1 and TRBJ2-4, with D uncertain. The CDR3 has 14 residues. Germline loops: CDR1 MGHDK, CDR2 SYGVNS. V was cut by 3 bases and J by 0 bases, with 6 bases left in between. The CDR3 coding sequence is TGTGCCAGCAGTGACGAGATAGCCAAAAACATTCAGTACTTC. Translating gives CASSDEIAKNIQYF.

The CDR3 loop reads CASSQTAGTGANNSPLHF. The DNA of the CDR3 is TGTGCCAGCAGCCAAACGGCCGGGACAGGGGCCAATAATTCACCCCTCCACTTT. The chain links TRBV4-2 to TRBJ1-6; 10 positions agree with TRBD1. The ends lost 2 bases at V and 5 bases at J; junction bases unmatched: 9. The CDR3 extends over 18 amino acids. Germline CDR1 and CDR2: LGHNA and YNFKEQ.

The V call is TRBV27, the J call TRBJ1-1, with TRBD1 matching over 7 bases. The J segment lost 3 bases and the V segment lost 5 bases, leaving 6 bases of the junction unmatched. CDR1 and CDR2 (germline): MNHEY, SMNVEV (reference sequence). The CDR3 is made up of 14 amino acids. Here the CDR3 reads CASSAPGQYTEAFF. The CDR3, as DNA: TGTGCCAGCAGTGCCCCGGGACAGTACACTGAAGCTTTCTTT.

This clonotype showed up just a few times. V usage is TRBV4-3 and J usage is TRBJ2-7, with D maybe TRBD1 (5 bases). With 6 bases removed from V and 3 bases from J, the gap between germline ends came to 12 bases. Per germline, CDR1 LGHNA and CDR2 YSLEER. The CDR3 runs 13 residues. CDR3 in DNA: TGCGCCAGCAGTGGGGCAGTCGGCTACGAGCAGTACTTC. This gives the protein CASSGAVGYEQYF.

This clonotype was seen once. The genes are TRBV20-1 and TRBJ1-5, with 11 bases fitting TRBD1. This CDR3 is built from 14 residues. Trimming took 7 bases from V and 8 from J; bases not matched to a gene: 10. Germline V gene sequence: CDR1 DFQATT, CDR2 SNEGSKA (reference sequence). CDR3 amino acids: CSGTRTGGMEPQHF. The CDR3 DNA reads as TGCAGTGGGACCAGGACAGGGGGCATGGAGCCCCAGCATTTT.

This clonotype was observed a handful of times. The gene calls are TRBV6-2 or TRBV6-3 and TRBJ1-5; tentative D call: TRBD1 (6 bases). The germline V gene has CDR1 MNHEY and CDR2 SVGEGT. With 2 bases removed from V and 3 bases from J, the gap between germline ends came to 8 bases. The CDR3 covers 14 residues. The CDR3 reads CASSYRGINQPQHF. The CDR3 DNA reads as TGTGCCAGCAGTTACAGGGGGATCAATCAGCCCCAGCATTTT.

The rearrangement joins TRBV5-1 to TRBJ1-6; TRBD1 agrees at 8 bases. This CDR3 has 15 residues. Germline CDR1 SGHRS, CDR2 YFSETQ. The junction had 6 bases not matched to a gene; V was cut back by 0 bases and J by 10 bases. The CDR3 reads CASSLVTGGRSPLHF. In DNA form, the CDR3 reads TGCGCCAGCAGCTTGGTTACAGGGGGTAGATCACCCCTCCACTTT.

This clonotype turned up a few times. V and J are TRBV20-1 and TRBJ1-2; D is ambiguous. V lost 3 bases to trimming and J lost 5 bases, with 4 bases between them. The germline gives CDR1 DFQATT, CDR2 SNEGSKA (reference sequence). This CDR3 comprises 10 residues. The chain's CDR3 is CSARDYGYTF. CDR3 DNA: TGCAGTGCTAGGGATTATGGCTACACCTTC.

The chain joins TRBV27 to TRBJ1-1; D gene uncertain. V was trimmed by 0 bases and J by 7 bases, leaving 9 bases between them. The CDR3 sequence is 13 residues long. Looked up from germline, CDR1 is MNHEY and CDR2 is SMNVEV (reference sequence). The CDR3 nucleotides are TGTGCCAGCAGTTTATCTGGGCAGAGTGAAGCTTTCTTT. It yields the protein CASSLSGQSEAFF.

The rearrangement joins TRBV5-1 to TRBJ2-3; possibly TRBD2 for D (5 bases). Germline V CDR1 and CDR2: SGHRS, YFSETQ. The CDR3 runs to 15 residues. Deletions cut 6 bases from V and 2 bases from J, with 16 bases between. CDR3 region: CASILQPGNTDTQYF. The CDR3 DNA reads TGCGCCAGCATTTTGCAGCCGGGGAACACAGATACGCAGTATTTT.

V is TRBV12-3 or TRBV12-4 and J is TRBJ1-2; no clear D. This CDR3 is built from 14 residues. Trimming left V 4 bases short and J 1 base short, with 10 bases between. In nucleotides, the CDR3 is TGTGCCAGCAGTTCCCCCTACGGTAACTATGGCTACACCTTC. It encodes CASSSPYGNYGYTF.

This clonotype turned up a few times. The chain employs TRBV2 and TRBJ1-5; 12 bases align to TRBD1. Germline assignment: CDR1 SNHLY and CDR2 FYNNEI. V dropped 5 bases and J dropped 6; count of bases not matched to a gene: 5. This CDR3 is 15 amino acids long. CDR3 sequence: CASSWDRGRVQPQHF. The CDR3 region has the DNA TGTGCCAGCAGTTGGGACAGGGGGCGAGTTCAGCCCCAGCATTTT.

The chain carries TRBV12-3 or TRBV12-4 and TRBJ2-7, with D uncertain. This CDR3 spans 14 amino acids. Trimming shortened V by 0 bases and J by 2 bases, and 8 bases separated the two germline ends. DNA for the CDR3: TGTGCCAGCAGTTTAGCCGGTCCCACCTACGAGCAGTACTTC. The encoded protein is CASSLAGPTYEQYF.

V usage is TRBV5-6 and J usage is TRBJ1-3, with D possibly TRBD1 on 5 matching bases. The V end lost 3 bases, the J end lost 7 bases, and 23 bases lay between the germline ends. The CDR3 is made up of 17 amino acids. Germline V CDR1 and CDR2: SGHDT, YYEEEE. In DNA, the CDR3 is TGTGCCAGCAGCTGGAGGGACCGGGACGGAGCAGGGAACACCATATATTTT. Encoded protein: CASSWRDRDGAGNTIYF.